The 17 T cell receptor beta chains presented below share a single source sample, sequenced in a study of T cell responses to AZD1222 COVID-19 vaccine. TCRdb keeps only in-frame clones here, not all; method: immunoSEQ multiplex PCR. The sample has about 160,000 clones, 80% to 95% seen once. The sequences come from peripheral blood, collected 28 days after the second AZD1222 dose. Receptor source: an adult who received the AZD1222 COVID-19 vaccine.

The V gene is TRBV6-5, the J gene TRBJ1-1; TRBD1 is a possible D gene (5 bases). Germline CDR1 MNHEY, CDR2 SVGAGI. Trimming removed 0 bases from V and 4 bases from J, with 12 bases in between. The CDR3 covers 15 residues. The CDR3 region has the DNA TGTGCCAGCAGTTACTCAGGCGGGGGGAGCACTGAAGCTTTCTTT. Its protein product is CASSYSGGGSTEAFF.

The J gene is TRBJ1-6, the V gene TRBV30; D call uncertain. V was trimmed by 0 bases and J by 6 bases, leaving 9 bases between them. Germline CDR1 GTSNPN, CDR2 SVGIG (reference sequence). This CDR3 comprises 14 residues. The CDR3 protein is CAWSVGDFNSPLHF. CDR3 nucleotides: TGTGCCTGGAGTGTCGGGGATTTTAATTCACCCCTCCACTTT.

The rearrangement joins TRBV7-9 to TRBJ1-1; 8 nucleotides match TRBD1. The germline V gene has CDR1 SEHNR and CDR2 FQNEAQ (reference sequence). This CDR3 region has 15 residues. V lost 3 bases to trimming and J lost 5 bases; unmatched junction nucleotides: 8. The DNA for the CDR3 is TGTGCCAGCAGCTTCTGGACAGGGCGTGGGACTGAAGCTTTCTTT. Translated: CASSFWTGRGTEAFF.

V is TRBV5-1 and J is TRBJ1-4; D uncertain. Trimming removed 1 base from V and 4 bases from J, with 5 bases in between. CDR1 and CDR2 from the germline V gene are SGHRS and YFSETQ. The CDR3 has 13 residues. The CDR3 sequence is CASSLQVNEKLFF. In DNA form, the CDR3 reads TGCGCCAGCAGCTTGCAAGTTAATGAAAAACTGTTTTTT. Using reference TRBV5-1 and TRBJ1-4 for the parts outside the CDR3, the full variable domain is KAGVTQTPRYLIKTRGQQVTLSCSPISGHRSVSWYQQTPGQGLQFLFEYFSETQRNKGNFPGRFSGRQFSNSRSEMNVSTLELGDSALYLCASSLQVNEKLFFGSGTQLSVL.

The chain couples TRBV12-5 to TRBJ2-1; TRBD2 aligns across 8 bases. Germline V CDR1 and CDR2: LGHNT, FRNRAP. The CDR3 is 17 residues long. J gave up 0 bases and V 5 bases, and 9 bases lay outside the gene matches. The DNA of the CDR3 is TGTGCTAGTGGTCGCACACTAGCGGAGAGCTCCTACAATGAGCAGTTCTTC. Translated, it gives CASGRTLAESSYNEQFF.

The chain recombines TRBV27 with TRBJ1-2, with D perhaps matching TRBD1 (6 bases). Germline assignment: CDR1 MNHEY and CDR2 SMNVEV (reference sequence). This CDR3 has 12 amino acids. The germline V and J ends were trimmed by 6 bases and 8 bases, with 13 bases remaining between them. The CDR3 region has the DNA TGTGCCAGCAGGGGGGGCCTTTGGGGCTACACCTTC. It translates to CASRGGLWGYTF.

The CDR3 DNA is TGTGCCAGCAGCTTCCGCGCAGTCCCGAGGGACGAGCAGTACTTC. Protein: CASSFRAVPRDEQYF. V gene TRBV5-6 combines with J gene TRBJ2-7, with D possibly being TRBD2 (5 bases). V was cut by 2 bases and J by 5 bases, with 17 bases left in between. This CDR3 region has 15 residues. Germline V gene sequence: CDR1 SGHDT, CDR2 YYEEEE.

This clone was detected once. The rearrangement links TRBV7-8 to TRBJ2-1, with D possibly TRBD2 on 6 matching bases. This CDR3 region has 15 residues. V lost 6 bases and J 9 bases, leaving 21 bases between the germline ends. Germline loops: CDR1 SGHVS, CDR2 FQNEAQ. CDR3: CASSPAGPPESEQFF. Written as DNA, the CDR3 is TGTGCCAGCAGTCCCGCGGGGCCCCCGGAGAGTGAGCAGTTCTTC.

The chain links TRBV24-1 to TRBJ2-6; TRBD1 agrees at 7 bases. The CDR3 loop spans 21 amino acids. Trimming at V came to 4 bases and at J to 4 bases, leaving 21 bases not matched to a gene. The germline CDR1 and CDR2 sequences are KGHDR and SFDVKD. CDR3 nucleotides: TGTGCCACCAGTGAAGACAGGGCATTCCCCCTTTCGTCCCCCGGGGCCAACGTCCTGACTTTC. The encoded protein is CATSEDRAFPLSSPGANVLTF.

This chain links TRBV27 with TRBJ1-3; D not resolved. With 8 bases removed from V and 0 bases from J, the gap between germline ends came to 14 bases. The CDR3 has 15 residues. Germline V gene sequence: CDR1 MNHEY, CDR2 SMNVEV (reference sequence). Here the CDR3 reads CASGEPGSSGNTIYF. CDR3 nucleotides: TGTGCCAGCGGGGAGCCCGGGAGCTCTGGAAACACCATATATTTT.

This clone was picked up a small number of times. The chain has TRBV5-6 and TRBJ1-4; D unresolved. Trimming took 0 bases from V and 7 from J, leaving 16 bases between them. CDR3 length: 16 amino acids. Germline CDR1 and CDR2: SGHDT and YYEEEE. In nucleotides, the CDR3 is TGTGCCAGCAGCTTGGGGACTCCGACGTGGAGTGAAAAACTGTTTTTT. Amino acid sequence: CASSLGTPTWSEKLFF. Using reference TRBV5-6 and TRBJ1-4 for the parts outside the CDR3, the full variable domain is DAGVTQSPTHLIKTRGQQVTLRCSPKSGHDTVSWYQQALGQGPQFIFQYYEEEERQRGNFPDRFSGHQFPNYSSELNVNALLLGDSALYLCASSLGTPTWSEKLFFGSGTQLSVL.

The rearrangement joins TRBV27 to TRBJ1-1, with D possibly matching TRBD1 (5 bases). Trimming stripped 0 bases from V and 4 bases from J, with 12 bases between. The CDR3 covers 15 residues. CDR1 MNHEY and CDR2 SMNVEV come from the germline V gene (reference sequence). The CDR3: CASSLSSGVSTEAFF. DNA of the CDR3: TGTGCCAGCAGTTTATCCTCGGGGGTAAGCACTGAAGCTTTCTTT.

V usage is TRBV12-3 or TRBV12-4 and J usage is TRBJ1-1; 7 bases match TRBD1. V shed 10 bases, J shed 4 bases, and the junction held 9 bases outside the gene matches. The length of the CDR3 is 13 residues. The CDR3 nucleotides are TGTGCCACCGAAAAGGGGGCCGGCACTGAAGCTTTCTTT. This codes for CATEKGAGTEAFF.

This clone was seen only a few times. The J gene is TRBJ2-7, the V gene TRBV5-1; weak D call: TRBD1 (6 bases). The V end was cut by 0 bases, the J end by 2 bases, with 15 bases between. Germline values: CDR1 SGHRS, CDR2 YFSETQ. The length of the CDR3 is 16 residues. CDR3 loop: CASSLAIGQLAYEQYF. CDR3 nucleotide sequence: TGCGCCAGCAGCTTGGCCATAGGACAGTTAGCCTACGAGCAGTACTTC.

This sequence joins TRBV18 and TRBJ1-2; 9 bases are a match to TRBD1. CDR3 length: 14 residues. CDR1 and CDR2 from the germline V gene are KGHSH and LQKENI. The junction had 3 bases not matched to a gene; V was cut back by 1 base and J by 6 bases. In DNA, the CDR3 is TGTGCCAGCTCACCACAAAGGACAGGGGATGGCTACACCTTC. It codes for CASSPQRTGDGYTF. Full variable domain (remainder filled in from reference TRBV18 and TRBJ1-2): NAGVMQNPRHLVRRRGQEARLRCSPMKGHSHVYWYRQLPEEGLKFMVYLQKENIIDESGMPKERFSAEFPKEGPSILRIQQVVRGDSAAYFCASSPQRTGDGYTFGSGTRLTVV.

The gene calls are TRBV11-2 and TRBJ1-2; no clear D. Looked up from germline, CDR1 is SGHAT and CDR2 is FQNNGV. The V gene lost 2 bases and the J gene lost 4 bases, with 8 bases spanning the gap. This CDR3 region has 13 residues. For the CDR3, the DNA is TGTGCCAGCAGCTTAAACAGCTTCTATGGCTACACCTTC. It encodes CASSLNSFYGYTF.

A word on this clone: An end of the junction differs from the germline gene, which may be a read error. The chain's CDR3 is CASSLASRLSIDTQYF. The CDR3 DNA reads TGCGCCAGCAGCTTGGCCTCCCGACTAAGCATAGATACGCAGTATTTT. The rearrangement uses TRBV5-1 and TRBJ2-3, with D possibly TRBD2 on 5 matching bases. The CDR3 totals 16 residues. Germline lookup yields CDR1 SGHRS and CDR2 YFSETQ. The whole variable domain, remainder taken from reference TRBV5-1 and TRBJ2-3, is KAGVTQTPRYLIKTRGQQVTLSCSPISGHRSVSWYQQTPGQGLQFLFEYFSETQRNKGNFPGRFSGRQFSNSRSEMNVSTLELGDSALYLCASSLASRLSIDTQYFGPGTRLTVL.